This entry lists 10 T cell receptor beta chains sequenced from one sample in a study of T cell responses to AZD1222 COVID-19 vaccine. Sequencing used immunoSEQ multiplex PCR; TCRdb keeps in-frame clones, though not all of them. The sample records 50,000 to 70,000 clones, 75% to 90% being singletons. Sample: peripheral blood, taken on day 0 of MenACWY control vaccination. Every receptor here comes from an adult in good health.

The chain recombines TRBV28 with TRBJ2-7; 7 nucleotides align to TRBD2. This CDR3 is 15 amino acids long. Germline assignment: CDR1 MDHEN and CDR2 SYDVKM. V trimming: 6 bases; J trimming: 2 bases; junction bases outside the gene matches: 10. CDR3 amino acids: CASSRTSAGTYEQYF. The CDR3 DNA sequence: TGTGCCAGCAGCAGAACTAGCGCGGGAACCTACGAGCAGTACTTC.

The chain carries TRBV28 and TRBJ1-6; TRBD1 agrees at 7 bases. From germline, CDR1 is MDHEN and CDR2 SYDVKM. V lost 2 bases to trimming and J lost 7 bases; unmatched junction nucleotides: 5. This CDR3 has 15 amino acids. CDR3 sequence reads: CASSLQGQSNSPLHF. CDR3 bases: TGTGCCAGCAGTTTACAGGGACAGAGCAATTCACCCCTCCACTTT.

This rearrangement joins TRBV12-5 to TRBJ2-1; maybe TRBD2 (5 bases). The V gene's germline CDR1 is LGHNT and CDR2 FRNRAP. The V end was cut by 0 bases, the J end by 8 bases, with 11 bases between. This CDR3 comprises 14 residues. Written as DNA, the CDR3 is TGTGCTAGTGGTTTGGTGGGAGAGGTTTATGAGCAGTTCTTC. Amino acids: CASGLVGEVYEQFF.

The chain is built from TRBV6-2 or TRBV6-3 and TRBJ2-1; 7 bases align to TRBD2. From germline, CDR1 is MNHEY and CDR2 SVGEGT. The CDR3 runs 15 residues. The trim removed 5 bases at V and 7 bases at J, leaving 11 bases unmatched. Here the CDR3 reads CASSPLAAPPNEQFF. The CDR3 bases are TGTGCCAGCAGTCCGCTAGCGGCCCCCCCTAATGAGCAGTTCTTC.

This chain links TRBV5-5 with TRBJ1-4, with unresolved D. Trimming removed 1 base from V and 6 bases from J, with 7 bases in between. This CDR3 is built from 13 residues. Germline CDR1 is SGHKS and CDR2 is YYEKEE (reference sequence). The CDR3 spells CASSLNIYEKLFF. DNA for the CDR3: TGTGCCAGCAGCTTGAACATCTATGAAAAACTGTTTTTT.

This chain joins TRBV5-6 and TRBJ1-1; possibly TRBD1 for D (6 bases). The V and J ends lost 1 base and 6 bases respectively, with 19 bases between them. This CDR3 comprises 16 residues. Per germline, CDR1 SGHDT and CDR2 YYEEEE. In nucleotides, the CDR3 is TGTGCCAGCAGCTTGAATCAGAGGGGGACCTTCCCTGAAGCTTTCTTT. It yields the protein CASSLNQRGTFPEAFF.

V usage is TRBV10-3 and J usage is TRBJ2-3; 12 bases fit TRBD2. The CDR3 spans 16 residues. Per the germline V gene, CDR1 is ENHRY and CDR2 is SYGVKD. Germline trimming cut 0 bases from V and 3 bases from J; bases unmatched to any gene: 1. For the CDR3, the DNA is TGTGCCATCAGTGAGTCTACTAGCGGGAGGACAGATACGCAGTATTTT. It codes for CAISESTSGRTDTQYF.

The V gene is TRBV5-1, the J gene TRBJ1-1, with D uncertain. The CDR3 spans 13 residues. V lost 4 bases and J lost 1, with 8 bases in between. Germline values: CDR1 SGHRS, CDR2 YFSETQ. The CDR3, as DNA: TGCGCCAGCAGCATAAGTTGGAACACTGAAGCTTTCTTT. Translated, it gives CASSISWNTEAFF.

The chain links TRBV10-3 to TRBJ2-1, with 12 positions matching TRBD2. This CDR3 contains 14 residues. The V segment lost 5 bases and the J segment 9 bases; nucleotides outside the gene matches: 5. Germline V CDR1 and CDR2: ENHRY, SYGVKD. The CDR3 region is CAISLAGGPGEQFF. The DNA for the CDR3 is TGTGCCATCAGTCTAGCGGGAGGGCCGGGTGAGCAGTTCTTC.

For this clone: The junction does not match germline at one end; this may be a read error. The chain uses TRBV7-3 and TRBJ1-1; D is undetermined. The CDR3 runs to 13 residues. The germline V gene has CDR1 SGHTA and CDR2 FQGTGA. The CDR3 here is CASSVTANTEAFF. CDR3 nucleotides: TGTGCCAGCAGCGTAACAGCGAACACTGAAGCTTTCTTT.